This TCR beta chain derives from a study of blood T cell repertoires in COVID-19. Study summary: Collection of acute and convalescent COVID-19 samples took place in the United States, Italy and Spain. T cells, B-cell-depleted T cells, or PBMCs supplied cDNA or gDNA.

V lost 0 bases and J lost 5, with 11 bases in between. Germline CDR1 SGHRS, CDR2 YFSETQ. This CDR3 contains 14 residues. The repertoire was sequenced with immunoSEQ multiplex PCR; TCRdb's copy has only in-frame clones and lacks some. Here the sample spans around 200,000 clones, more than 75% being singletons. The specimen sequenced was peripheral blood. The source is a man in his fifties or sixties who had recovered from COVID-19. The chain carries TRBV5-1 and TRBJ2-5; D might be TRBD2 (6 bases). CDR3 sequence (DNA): TGCGCCAGCAGCTTGGGGGAGGTACGGGAGACCCAGTACTTC. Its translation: CASSLGEVRETQYF.